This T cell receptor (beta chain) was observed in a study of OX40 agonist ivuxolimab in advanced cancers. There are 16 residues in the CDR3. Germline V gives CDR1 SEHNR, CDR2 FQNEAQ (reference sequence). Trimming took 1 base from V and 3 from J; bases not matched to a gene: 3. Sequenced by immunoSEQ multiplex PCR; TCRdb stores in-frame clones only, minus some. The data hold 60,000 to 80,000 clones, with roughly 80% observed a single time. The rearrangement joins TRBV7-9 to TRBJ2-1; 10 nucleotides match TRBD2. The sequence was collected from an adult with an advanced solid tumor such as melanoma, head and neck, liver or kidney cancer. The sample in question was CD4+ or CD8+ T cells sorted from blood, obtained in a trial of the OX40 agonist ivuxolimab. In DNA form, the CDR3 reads TGTGCCAGCAGCTTAGGACTAGCGGGCCTCTACAATGAGCAGTTCTTC. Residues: CASSLGLAGLYNEQFF.